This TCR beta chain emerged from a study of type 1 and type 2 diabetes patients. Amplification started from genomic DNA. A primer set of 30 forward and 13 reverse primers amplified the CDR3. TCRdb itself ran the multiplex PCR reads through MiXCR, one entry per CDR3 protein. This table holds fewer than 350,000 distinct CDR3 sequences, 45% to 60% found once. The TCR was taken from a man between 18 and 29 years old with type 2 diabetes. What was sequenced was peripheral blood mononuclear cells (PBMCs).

CDR3 region: CASSLQGADTQYF. Written as DNA, the CDR3 is TGTGCCAGCAGCTTACAGGGGGCAGATACGCAGTATTTT. The V and J genes are TRBV7-3 and TRBJ2-3, with TRBD1 matching 7 bases. Germline loops: CDR1 SGHTA, CDR2 FQGTGA. The junction had 0 bases not matched to a gene; V was cut back by 2 bases and J by 4 bases. This CDR3 is built from 13 residues.